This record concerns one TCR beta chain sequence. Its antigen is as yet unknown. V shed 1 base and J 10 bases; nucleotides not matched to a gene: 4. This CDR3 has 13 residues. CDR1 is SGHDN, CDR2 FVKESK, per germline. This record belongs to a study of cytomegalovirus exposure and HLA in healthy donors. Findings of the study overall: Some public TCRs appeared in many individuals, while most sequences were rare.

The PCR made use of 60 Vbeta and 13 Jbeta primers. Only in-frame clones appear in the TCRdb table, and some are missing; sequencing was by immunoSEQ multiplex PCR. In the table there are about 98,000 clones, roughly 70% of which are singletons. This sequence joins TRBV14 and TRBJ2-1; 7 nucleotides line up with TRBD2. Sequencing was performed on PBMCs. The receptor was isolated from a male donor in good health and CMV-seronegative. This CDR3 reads CASSQGASGEQFF. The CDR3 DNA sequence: TGTGCCAGCAGCCAAGGGGCTAGCGGAGAGCAGTTCTTC.